Given below is one TCR beta chain in context. Its antigen is not yet known. No base quality values were provided; no much bigger clone lies one nucleotide off. The data derive from a study of blood T cell repertoires in COVID-19 (dated by TCRdb to about 2020). Describing the broader study: The collaborator samples originated in the United States, Italy and Spain and spanned the acute and convalescent phases of COVID-19. The repertoires were made available in a free public database intended to serve as a resource for research on the immune response to SARS-CoV-2. A de-identified subject ID, COVID-19 status, age in years and sex were almost always included in the sample metadata. Where HLA class I and class II types were available, the types were taken from metadata supplied by the sample provider, not from assay-based typing. The prospective study material was composed of cDNA or gDNA derived from T cells, B-cell-depleted T cells, or PBMCs. The samples were drawn from the first 160 participants of the ongoing ImmuneRACE study and from 950 to 1,500 subjects provided by 6 global collaborators. Subjects who had been exposed to COVID-19, were actively infected with it, or had recovered from it provided the deeply sampled blood TCRbeta repertoires that made up the dataset.

The collaborating institutions used their own protocols to collect whole blood in K2EDTA tubes. For TCRbeta analysis, collaborators shipped samples as frozen whole blood, isolated PBMCs, or DNA extracted from either of those sample types. Overall study outcomes, separate from this receptor: How much clinical and demographic metadata was included differed by source and by participant, and the metadata was provided uncurated.

TCRbeta CDR3 regions were amplified from genomic DNA using the immunoSEQ Assay, a bias-controlled multiplex PCR. In the paper's pipeline: The number of nucleated cells in each sample was estimated by amplification of reference gene primers within the assay. To quantify the absolute abundance of each unique TCRbeta CDR3 rearrangement, sequence reads were collapsed and filtered. For each sample, productive Simpson clonality was calculated as the square root of Simpson's diversity index across productive rearrangements. Drawn from immuneACCESS, this table holds only the in-frame rearrangements with V and J called that TCRdb kept. Clones are partly lost; checked studies trace under half to an unresolved V gene and leave the rest unexplained. The D gene and trimming were derived from the DNA, and the V and J assignments and clone size from that table. A total of 120,000 or so clones appear in this sample, more than 70% of them only once. Around 3.4% of the sample belongs to the ten largest clones.

Via the germline V gene (reference sequence), CDR1 is LNHDA and CDR2 SQIVND. Between the V and J ends, shortened by 5 bases and 0 bases respectively, the junction contains 10 bases. There are 14 amino acids in the CDR3, from cysteine to phenylalanine inclusive. Only CDR3 DNA is held: 42 bases, read in frame from base 1. The rearrangement combines TRBV19 with TRBJ1-2, and perhaps TRBD1 as D gene, on 6 matching bases. The TCR originated in an older woman with acute or convalescent COVID-19. Sequencing used peripheral blood. The nucleotides read TGTGCCAGTAGTCCCACAGGGACTAACTATGGCTACACCTTC. It codes for CASSPTGTNYGYTF.